This TCR beta chain was profiled in a study of T-cell reconstitution after alpha-beta-depleted transplantation in children. Researchers prepared the TCRbeta library using unique molecular identifiers, the study reports. One entry per CDR3 protein, called by TCRdb with MiXCR from the PCR reads. The data contain 750,000 to 950,000 distinct CDR3 sequences, roughly 15% of them singletons. In this sample, this clonotype turned up many times. The TCR sequence derives from a male patient aged 10 to 17 who had a stem cell transplant for acute lymphoblastic leukemia, so the T cells may come from the graft donor. This specimen consisted of PBMCs, mostly from graft donor cells, obtained 360 days after TCRalphabeta/CD19-depleted stem cell transplant.

The CDR3 protein is CAISESEGSGETQYF. In DNA, the CDR3 is TGTGCCATCAGTGAGTCGGAAGGTAGCGGTGAGACCCAGTACTTC. The genes are TRBV10-3 and TRBJ2-5, with D perhaps matching TRBD2 (6 bases). CDR1 ENHRY and CDR2 SYGVKD come from the germline V gene. This CDR3 contains 15 residues. V was clipped by 0 bases and J by 5 bases, with 13 bases between them.